This TCR beta chain was sequenced for a study of blood T cell repertoires in COVID-19. Germline V gives CDR1 MNHEY, CDR2 SVGAGI. The CDR3 is 15 residues long. Between the trimmed V and J ends, which lost 2 bases and 3 bases, there was a span of 8 bases. In the original analysis: Cell counts per sample came from amplifying reference gene primers. Clones were read by immunoSEQ multiplex PCR, and TCRdb kept only the in-frame ones, dropping some. V and J calls and clone size follow that table, whereas D and trimming were derived from the DNA. The table records tens of thousands of clones, around 90% of them present only once.

Material for sequencing was peripheral blood. This sequence originates from a woman at least 80 years old in a cohort sampled during active or convalescent COVID-19. The chain joins TRBV6-5 to TRBJ2-6, with D hard to call. CDR3 sequence (DNA): TGTGCCAGCAGTTACCTCCGAGGTGGGGCCAACGTCCTGACTTTC. Translation: CASSYLRGGANVLTF.